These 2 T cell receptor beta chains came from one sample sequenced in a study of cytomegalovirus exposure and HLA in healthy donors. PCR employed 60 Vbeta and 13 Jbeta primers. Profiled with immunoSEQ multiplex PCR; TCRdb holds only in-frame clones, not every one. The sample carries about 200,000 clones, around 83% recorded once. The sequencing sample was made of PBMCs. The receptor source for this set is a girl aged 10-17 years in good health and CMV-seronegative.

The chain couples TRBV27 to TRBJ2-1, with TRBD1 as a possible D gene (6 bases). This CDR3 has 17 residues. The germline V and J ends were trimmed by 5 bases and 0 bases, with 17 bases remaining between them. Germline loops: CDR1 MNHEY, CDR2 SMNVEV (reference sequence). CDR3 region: CASSRRGGYTSYNEQFF. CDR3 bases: TGTGCCAGCAGTCGGCGAGGGGGTTACACCTCCTACAATGAGCAGTTCTTC.

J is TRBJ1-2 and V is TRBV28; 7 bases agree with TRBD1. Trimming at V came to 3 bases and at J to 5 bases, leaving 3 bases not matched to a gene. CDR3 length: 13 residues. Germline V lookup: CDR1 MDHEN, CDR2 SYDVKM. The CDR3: CASSFRDSYGYTF. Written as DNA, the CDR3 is TGTGCCAGCAGTTTTAGGGACAGTTATGGCTACACCTTC.